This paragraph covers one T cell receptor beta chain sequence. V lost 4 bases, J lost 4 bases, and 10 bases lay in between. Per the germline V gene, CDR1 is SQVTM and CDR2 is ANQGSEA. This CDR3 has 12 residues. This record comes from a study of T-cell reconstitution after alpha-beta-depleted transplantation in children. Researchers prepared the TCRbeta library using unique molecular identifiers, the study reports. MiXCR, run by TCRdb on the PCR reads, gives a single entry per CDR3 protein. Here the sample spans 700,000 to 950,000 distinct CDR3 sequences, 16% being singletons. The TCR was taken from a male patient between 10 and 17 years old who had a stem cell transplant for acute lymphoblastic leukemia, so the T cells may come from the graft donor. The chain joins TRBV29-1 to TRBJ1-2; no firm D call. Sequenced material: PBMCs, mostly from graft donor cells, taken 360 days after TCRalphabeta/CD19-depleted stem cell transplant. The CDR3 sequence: CSVVLGPYGYTF. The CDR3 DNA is TGCAGCGTTGTACTAGGGCCCTATGGCTACACCTTC.